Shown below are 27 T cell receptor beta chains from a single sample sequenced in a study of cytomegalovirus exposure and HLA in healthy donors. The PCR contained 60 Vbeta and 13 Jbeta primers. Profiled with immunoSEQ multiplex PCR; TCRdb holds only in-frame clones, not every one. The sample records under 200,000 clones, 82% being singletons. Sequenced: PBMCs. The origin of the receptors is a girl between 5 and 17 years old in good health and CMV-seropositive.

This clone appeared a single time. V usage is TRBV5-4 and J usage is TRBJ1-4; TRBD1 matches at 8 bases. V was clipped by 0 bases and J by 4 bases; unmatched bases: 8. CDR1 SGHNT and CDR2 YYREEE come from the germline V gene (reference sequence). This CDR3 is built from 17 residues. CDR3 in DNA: TGTGCCAGCAGCTTGGCGGGGACAGGCCGACTTAATGAAAAACTGTTTTTT. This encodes CASSLAGTGRLNEKLFF.

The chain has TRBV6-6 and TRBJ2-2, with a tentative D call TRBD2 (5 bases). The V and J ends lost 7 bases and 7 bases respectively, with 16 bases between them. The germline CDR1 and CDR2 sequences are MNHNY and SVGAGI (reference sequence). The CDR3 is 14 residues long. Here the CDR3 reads CASTPSAENGELFF. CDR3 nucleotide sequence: TGTGCCAGCACCCCCTCAGCGGAAAACGGGGAGCTGTTTTTT.

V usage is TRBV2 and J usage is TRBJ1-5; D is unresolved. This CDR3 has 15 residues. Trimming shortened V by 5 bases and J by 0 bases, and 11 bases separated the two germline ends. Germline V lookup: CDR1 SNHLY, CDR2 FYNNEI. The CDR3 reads CASSWAGSSNQPQHF. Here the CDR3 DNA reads TGTGCCAGCAGTTGGGCAGGCAGTAGCAATCAGCCCCAGCATTTT.

This CDR3 is CASSVDGTYNYGYTF. CDR3 sequence (DNA): TGTGCCAGCAGCGTAGATGGGACATATAACTATGGCTACACCTTC. The V and J genes are TRBV9 and TRBJ1-2; D may be TRBD1 (6 bases). V lost 0 bases to trimming and J lost 1 base, with 10 bases between them. Per germline, CDR1 SGDLS and CDR2 YYNGEE. This CDR3 has 15 residues.

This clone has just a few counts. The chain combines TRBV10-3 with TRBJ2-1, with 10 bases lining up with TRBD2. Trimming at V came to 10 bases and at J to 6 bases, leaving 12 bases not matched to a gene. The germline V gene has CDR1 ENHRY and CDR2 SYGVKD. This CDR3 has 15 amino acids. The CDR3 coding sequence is TGTGCCAGCAGCCCTCTAGCGGGAGTTCTCAATGAGCAGTTCTTC. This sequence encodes CASSPLAGVLNEQFF.

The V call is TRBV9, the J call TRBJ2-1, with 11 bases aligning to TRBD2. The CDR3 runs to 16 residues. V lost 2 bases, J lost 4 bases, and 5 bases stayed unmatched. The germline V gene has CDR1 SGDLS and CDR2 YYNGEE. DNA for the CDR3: TGTGCCAGCAGCGTTAGCCCTAGCGGGGGGTACAATGAGCAGTTCTTC. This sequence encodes CASSVSPSGGYNEQFF.

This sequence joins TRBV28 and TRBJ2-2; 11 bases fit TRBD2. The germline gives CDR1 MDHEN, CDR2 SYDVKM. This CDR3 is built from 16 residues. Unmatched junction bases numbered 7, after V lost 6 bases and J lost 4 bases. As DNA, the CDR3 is TGTGCCAGCAGGCTAGCGGGAGGTCGTGGCACCGGGGAGCTGTTTTTT. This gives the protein CASRLAGGRGTGELFF. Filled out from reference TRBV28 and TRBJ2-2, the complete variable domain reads DVKVTQSSRYLVKRTGEKVFLECVQDMDHENMFWYRQDPGLGLRLIYFSYDVKMKEKGDIPEGYSVSREKKERFSLILESASTNQTSMYLCASRLAGGRGTGELFFGEGSRLTVL.

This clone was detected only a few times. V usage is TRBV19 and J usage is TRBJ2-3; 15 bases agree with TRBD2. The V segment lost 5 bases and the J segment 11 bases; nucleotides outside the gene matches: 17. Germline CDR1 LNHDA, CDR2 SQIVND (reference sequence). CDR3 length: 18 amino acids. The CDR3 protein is CASSFPPGLAGGVVRQYF. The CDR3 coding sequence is TGTGCCAGTAGTTTCCCTCCGGGACTAGCGGGAGGCGTCGTTAGGCAGTATTTT.

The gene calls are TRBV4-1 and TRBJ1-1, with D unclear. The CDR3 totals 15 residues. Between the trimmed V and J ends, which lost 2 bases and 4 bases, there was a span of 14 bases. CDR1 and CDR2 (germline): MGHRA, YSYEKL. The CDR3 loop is CASSQYLGGITEAFF. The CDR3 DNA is TGCGCCAGCAGCCAATATTTGGGAGGGATCACTGAAGCTTTCTTT.

The chain's CDR3 is CASSESGSSYEQYF. CDR3 bases: TGCGCCAGCAGTGAGAGCGGGAGCTCTTACGAGCAGTACTTC. V and J are TRBV10-1 and TRBJ2-7; TRBD2 matches 8 bases. The germline V gene has CDR1 WNHNN and CDR2 SYGVQD (reference sequence). V lost 2 bases, J lost 4 bases, and 4 bases stayed unmatched. The CDR3 sequence is 14 residues long.

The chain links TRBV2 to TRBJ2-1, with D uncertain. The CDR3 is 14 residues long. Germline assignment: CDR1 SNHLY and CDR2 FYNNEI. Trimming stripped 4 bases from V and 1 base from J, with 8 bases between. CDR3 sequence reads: CASSATRSYNEQFF. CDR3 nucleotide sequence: TGTGCCAGCAGTGCAACGAGATCCTACAATGAGCAGTTCTTC.

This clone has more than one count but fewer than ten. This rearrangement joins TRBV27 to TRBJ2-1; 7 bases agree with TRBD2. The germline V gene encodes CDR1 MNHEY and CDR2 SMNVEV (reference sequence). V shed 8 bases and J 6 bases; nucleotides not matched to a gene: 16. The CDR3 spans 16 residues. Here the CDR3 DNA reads TGTGCCAGCGAGTCAGGGCGGGGAGGGTATTCCAATGAGCAGTTCTTC. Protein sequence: CASESGRGGYSNEQFF.

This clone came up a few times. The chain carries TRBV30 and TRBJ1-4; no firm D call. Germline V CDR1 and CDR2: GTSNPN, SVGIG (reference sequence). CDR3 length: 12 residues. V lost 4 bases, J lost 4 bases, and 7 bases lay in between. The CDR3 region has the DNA TGTGCCTGGACCGGGGATAATGAAAAACTGTTTTTT. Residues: CAWTGDNEKLFF. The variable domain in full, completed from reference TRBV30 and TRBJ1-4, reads SQTIHQWPATLVQPVGSPLSLECTVEGTSNPNLYWYRQAAGRGLQLLFYSVGIGQISSEVPQNLSASRPQDRQFILSSKKLLLSDSGFYLCAWTGDNEKLFFGSGTQLSVL.

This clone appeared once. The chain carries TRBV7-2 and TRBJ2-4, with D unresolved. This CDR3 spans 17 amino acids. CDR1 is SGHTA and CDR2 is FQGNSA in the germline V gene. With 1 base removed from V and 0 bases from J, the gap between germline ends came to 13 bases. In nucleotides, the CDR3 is TGTGCCAGCAGCTTAGGTGTACTTTCGCTAGCCAAAAACATTCAGTACTTC. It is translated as CASSLGVLSLAKNIQYF.

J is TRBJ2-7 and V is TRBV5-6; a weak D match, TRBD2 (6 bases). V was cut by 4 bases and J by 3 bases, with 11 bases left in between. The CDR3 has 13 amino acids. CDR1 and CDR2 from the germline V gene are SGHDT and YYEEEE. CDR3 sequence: CASSGGRGYEQYF. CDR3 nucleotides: TGTGCCAGCAGCGGGGGGAGAGGCTACGAGCAGTACTTC.

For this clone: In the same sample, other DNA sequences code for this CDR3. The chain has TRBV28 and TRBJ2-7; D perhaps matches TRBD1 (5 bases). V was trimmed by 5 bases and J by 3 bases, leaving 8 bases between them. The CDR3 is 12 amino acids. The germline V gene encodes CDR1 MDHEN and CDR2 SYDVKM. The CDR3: CASSLQGYEQYF. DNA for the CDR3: TGTGCCAGCAGTCTGCAGGGCTACGAGCAGTACTTC.

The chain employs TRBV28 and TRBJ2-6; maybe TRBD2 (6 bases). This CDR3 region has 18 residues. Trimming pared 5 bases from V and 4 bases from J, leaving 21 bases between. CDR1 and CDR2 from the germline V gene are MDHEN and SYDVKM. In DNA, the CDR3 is TGTGCCAGCAGTGATGAGGACGGGGGTCCTTACGGGGCCAACGTCCTGACTTTC. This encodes CASSDEDGGPYGANVLTF.

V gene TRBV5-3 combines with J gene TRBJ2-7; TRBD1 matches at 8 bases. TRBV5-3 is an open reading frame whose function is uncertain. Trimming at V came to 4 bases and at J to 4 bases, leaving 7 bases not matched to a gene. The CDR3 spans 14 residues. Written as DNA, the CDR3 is TGTGCCAGAAGCGTGGACAGGGTCCCGTACGAGCAGTACTTC. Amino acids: CARSVDRVPYEQYF.

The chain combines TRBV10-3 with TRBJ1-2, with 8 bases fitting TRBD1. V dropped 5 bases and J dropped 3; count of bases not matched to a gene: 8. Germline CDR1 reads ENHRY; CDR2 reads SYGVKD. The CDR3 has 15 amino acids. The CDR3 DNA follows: TGTGCCATCAGTAGGACAGGGATGGAGGACTATGGCTACACCTTC. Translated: CAISRTGMEDYGYTF.

CDR3 sequence: CASSLGPGGTNTGELFF. Written as DNA, the CDR3 is TGTGCCAGCAGCTTAGGACCGGGGGGAACGAACACCGGGGAGCTGTTTTTT. The gene calls are TRBV11-3 and TRBJ2-2; 7 bases are shared with TRBD2. The germline V gene has CDR1 SGHNT and CDR2 YENEEA. Losses at the gene ends were 1 base for V and 0 bases for J; bases not matched to a gene: 5. The CDR3 runs to 17 residues.

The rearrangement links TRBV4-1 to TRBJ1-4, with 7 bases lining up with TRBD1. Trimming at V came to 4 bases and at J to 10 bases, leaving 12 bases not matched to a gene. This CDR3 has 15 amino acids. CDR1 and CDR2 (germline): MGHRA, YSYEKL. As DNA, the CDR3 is TGCGCCAGCAGCCTTCCGGGACAGAGGGAAAGAAAACTGTTTTTT. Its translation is CASSLPGQRERKLFF.

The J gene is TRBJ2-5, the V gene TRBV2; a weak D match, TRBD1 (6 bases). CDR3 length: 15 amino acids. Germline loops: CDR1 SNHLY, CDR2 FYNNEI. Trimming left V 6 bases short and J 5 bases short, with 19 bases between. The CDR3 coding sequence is TGTGCCAGCAGACGGGAACAGGGTACTCTGGAGACCCAGTACTTC. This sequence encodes CASRREQGTLETQYF.

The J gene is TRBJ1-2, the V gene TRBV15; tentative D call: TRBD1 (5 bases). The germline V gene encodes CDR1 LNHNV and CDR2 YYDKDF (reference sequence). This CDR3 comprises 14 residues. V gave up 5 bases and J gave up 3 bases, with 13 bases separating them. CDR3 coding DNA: TGTGCCACCAGCCGATTGGGACTTTACTATGGCTACACCTTC. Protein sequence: CATSRLGLYYGYTF.

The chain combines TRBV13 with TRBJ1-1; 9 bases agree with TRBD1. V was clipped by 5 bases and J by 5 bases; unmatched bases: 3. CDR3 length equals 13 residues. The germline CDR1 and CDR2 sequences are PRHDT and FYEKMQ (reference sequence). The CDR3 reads CASSMDRGTEAFF. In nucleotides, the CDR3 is TGTGCCAGCAGCATGGACAGGGGAACTGAAGCTTTCTTT.

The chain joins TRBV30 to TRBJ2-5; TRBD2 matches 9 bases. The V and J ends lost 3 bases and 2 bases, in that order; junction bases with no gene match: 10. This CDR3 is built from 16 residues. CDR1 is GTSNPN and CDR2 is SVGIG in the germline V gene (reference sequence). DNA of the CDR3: TGTGCCTGGAGCGCAGAATCTAGCGGGGTTCAAGAGACCCAGTACTTC. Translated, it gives CAWSAESSGVQETQYF. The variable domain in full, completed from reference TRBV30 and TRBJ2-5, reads SQTIHQWPATLVQPVGSPLSLECTVEGTSNPNLYWYRQAAGRGLQLLFYSVGIGQISSEVPQNLSASRPQDRQFILSSKKLLLSDSGFYLCAWSAESSGVQETQYFGPGTRLLVL.

CDR3 sequence (DNA): TGTGCCAGCAGTGATAGACAGGGGATGAACACTGAAGCTTTCTTT. It encodes CASSDRQGMNTEAFF. The genes are TRBV25-1 and TRBJ1-1; 8 bases agree with TRBD1. The germline CDR1 and CDR2 sequences are MGHDK and SYGVNS. The ends lost 3 bases at V and 0 bases at J; junction bases unmatched: 3. The CDR3 extends over 15 amino acids.

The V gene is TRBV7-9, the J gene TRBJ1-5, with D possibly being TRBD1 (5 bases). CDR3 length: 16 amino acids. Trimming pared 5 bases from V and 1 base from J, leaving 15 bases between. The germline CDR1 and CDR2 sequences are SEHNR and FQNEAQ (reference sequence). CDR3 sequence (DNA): TGTGCCAGCAGCGATCTGCGTGGGGCAAGCAATCAGCCCCAGCATTTT. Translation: CASSDLRGASNQPQHF.